This TCR beta chain was identified in a study of regulatory T cells in long-lasting Graves disease. Study in general: Persistence in Graves' disease denoted antithyroid drug use beyond 5 years alongside positive TSH receptor antibodies. Study-level results: Persistent disease showed a preference for TRBV28, TRBJ1-2 and TRBJ2-5. Among the persistent patients, 2,500 to 3,500 public clonotypes were shared, more than the 850 to 1,000 shared among new patients.

V was shortened by 6 bases and J by 6 bases, with 15 bases between the two germline ends. This CDR3 is built from 14 residues. CDR1 is SGHAT, CDR2 FQNNGV, per germline. Combining iRepertoire HTBI primers with Arm-PCR of CDR3 regions, the authors built TCR beta libraries. TCRdb reprocessed the multiplex PCR reads via MiXCR and lists one record per CDR3 protein. The top ten hold about two fifths of the sample, which has about 660,000 distinct CDR3 sequences, roughly 30% seen once. This clonotype has a handful of counts. Its cognate antigen is unknown. Time point of the sample: persistent/refractory GD, antithyroid drugs over 5 years with positive TRAb. After RNA was extracted from PBMCs, the TCR library was made from it.

The gene calls are TRBV11-2 and TRBJ1-5, with D hard to call. The sequence was obtained from a female donor with Graves disease. Sequences were derived from peripheral blood mononuclear cells (PBMCs), sampled when the disease was refractory, from a patient treated with antithyroid drugs. The CDR3 spells CASSLGGRAQPQHF. CDR3 in DNA: TGTGCCAGCAGTCTGGGAGGGAGAGCTCAGCCCCAGCATTTT.